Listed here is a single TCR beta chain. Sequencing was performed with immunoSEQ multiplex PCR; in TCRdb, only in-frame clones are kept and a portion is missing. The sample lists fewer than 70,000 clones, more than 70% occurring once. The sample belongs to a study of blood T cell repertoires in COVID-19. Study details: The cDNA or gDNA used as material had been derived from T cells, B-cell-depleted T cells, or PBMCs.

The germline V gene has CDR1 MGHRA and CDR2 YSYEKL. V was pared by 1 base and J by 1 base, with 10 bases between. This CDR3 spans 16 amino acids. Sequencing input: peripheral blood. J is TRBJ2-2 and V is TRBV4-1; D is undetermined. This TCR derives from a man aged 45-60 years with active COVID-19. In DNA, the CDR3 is TGCGCCAGCAGCCAAGTCGCCGACTGGAACACCGGGGAGCTGTTTTTT. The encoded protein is CASSQVADWNTGELFF.